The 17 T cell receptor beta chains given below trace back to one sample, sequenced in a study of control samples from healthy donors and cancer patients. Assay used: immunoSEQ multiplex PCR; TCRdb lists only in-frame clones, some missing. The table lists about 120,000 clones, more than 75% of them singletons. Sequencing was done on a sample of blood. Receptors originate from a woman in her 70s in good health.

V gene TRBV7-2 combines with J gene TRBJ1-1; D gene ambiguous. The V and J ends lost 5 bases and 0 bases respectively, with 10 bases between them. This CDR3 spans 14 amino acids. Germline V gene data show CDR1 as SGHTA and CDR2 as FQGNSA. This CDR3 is CASSQPRMNTEAFF. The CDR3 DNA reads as TGTGCCAGCAGCCAGCCTCGAATGAACACTGAAGCTTTCTTT.

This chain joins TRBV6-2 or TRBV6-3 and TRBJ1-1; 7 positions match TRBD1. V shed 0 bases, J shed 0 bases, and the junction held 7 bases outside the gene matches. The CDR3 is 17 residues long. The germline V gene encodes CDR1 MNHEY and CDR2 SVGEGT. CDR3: CASSYSRTGTLNTEAFF. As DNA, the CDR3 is TGTGCCAGCAGTTACTCGAGGACAGGAACTCTGAACACTGAAGCTTTCTTT.

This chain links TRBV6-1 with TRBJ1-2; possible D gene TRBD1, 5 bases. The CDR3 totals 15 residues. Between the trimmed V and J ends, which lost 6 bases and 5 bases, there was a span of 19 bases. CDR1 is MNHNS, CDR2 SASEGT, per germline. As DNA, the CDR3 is TGTGCCAGCAGGAACGGGGGGGTAGGGGATTATGGCTACACCTTC. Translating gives CASRNGGVGDYGYTF.

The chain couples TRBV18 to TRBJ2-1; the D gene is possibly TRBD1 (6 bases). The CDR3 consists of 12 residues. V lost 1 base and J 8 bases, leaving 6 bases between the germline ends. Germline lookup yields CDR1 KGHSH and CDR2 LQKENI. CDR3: CASSPRTDEQFF. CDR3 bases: TGTGCCAGCTCACCACGGACAGATGAGCAGTTCTTC.

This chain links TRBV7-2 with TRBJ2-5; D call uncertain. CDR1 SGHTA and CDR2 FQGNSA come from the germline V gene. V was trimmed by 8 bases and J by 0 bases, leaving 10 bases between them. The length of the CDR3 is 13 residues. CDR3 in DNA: TGTGCCAGCGGTGGGCGGCACCAAGAGACCCAGTACTTC. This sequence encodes CASGGRHQETQYF.

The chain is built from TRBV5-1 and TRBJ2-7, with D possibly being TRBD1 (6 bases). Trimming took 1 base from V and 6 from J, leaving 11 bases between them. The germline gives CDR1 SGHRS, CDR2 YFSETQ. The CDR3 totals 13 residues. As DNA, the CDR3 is TGCGCCAGCAGCTTGAACAGGGAAGGCGAGCAGTACTTC. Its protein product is CASSLNREGEQYF.

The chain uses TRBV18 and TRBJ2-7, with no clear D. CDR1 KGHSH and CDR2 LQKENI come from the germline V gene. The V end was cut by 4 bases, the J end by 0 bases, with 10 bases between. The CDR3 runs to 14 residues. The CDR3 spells CASSQQRTSYEQYF. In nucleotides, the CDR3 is TGTGCCAGCTCACAACAGAGAACCTCCTACGAGCAGTACTTC.

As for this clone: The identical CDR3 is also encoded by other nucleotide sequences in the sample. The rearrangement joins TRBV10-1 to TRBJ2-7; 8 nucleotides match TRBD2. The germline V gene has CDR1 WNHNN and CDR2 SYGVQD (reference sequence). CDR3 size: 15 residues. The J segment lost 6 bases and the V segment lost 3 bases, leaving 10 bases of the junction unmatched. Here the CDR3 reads CASSERGGPGGEQYF. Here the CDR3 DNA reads TGCGCCAGCAGTGAACGGGGGGGGCCGGGGGGCGAGCAGTACTTC.

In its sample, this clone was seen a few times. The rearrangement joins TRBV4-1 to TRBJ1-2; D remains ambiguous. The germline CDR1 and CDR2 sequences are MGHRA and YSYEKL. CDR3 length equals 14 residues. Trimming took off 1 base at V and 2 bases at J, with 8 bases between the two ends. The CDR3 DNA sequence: TGCGCCAGCAGCCAAGCCGGAGACAACTATGGCTACACCTTC. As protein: CASSQAGDNYGYTF.

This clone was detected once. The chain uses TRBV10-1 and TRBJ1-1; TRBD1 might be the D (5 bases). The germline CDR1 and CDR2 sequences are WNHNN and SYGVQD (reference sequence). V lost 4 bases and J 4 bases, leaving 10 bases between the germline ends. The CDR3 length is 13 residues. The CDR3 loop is CASSASGGTEAFF. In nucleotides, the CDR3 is TGCGCCAGCAGTGCCTCGGGGGGCACTGAAGCTTTCTTT.

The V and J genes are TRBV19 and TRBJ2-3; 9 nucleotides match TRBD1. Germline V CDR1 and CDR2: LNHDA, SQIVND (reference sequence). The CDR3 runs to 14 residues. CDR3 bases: TGTGCTACTAGGGACAGGGTGTTCGCAGATACGCAGTATTTT. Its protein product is CATRDRVFADTQYF.

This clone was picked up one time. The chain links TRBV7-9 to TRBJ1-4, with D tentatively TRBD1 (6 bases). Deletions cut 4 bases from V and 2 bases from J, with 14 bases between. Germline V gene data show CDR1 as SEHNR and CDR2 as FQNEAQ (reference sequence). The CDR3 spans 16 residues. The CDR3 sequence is CASSSQGLRTNEKLFF. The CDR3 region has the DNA TGTGCCAGCAGCTCACAGGGTTTACGGACTAATGAAAAACTGTTTTTT.

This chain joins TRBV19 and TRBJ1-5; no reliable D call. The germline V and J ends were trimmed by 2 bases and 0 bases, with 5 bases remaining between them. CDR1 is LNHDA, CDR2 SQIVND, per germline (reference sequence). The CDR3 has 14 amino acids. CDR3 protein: CASSIMDSNQPQHF. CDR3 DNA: TGTGCCAGTAGTATAATGGATAGCAATCAGCCCCAGCATTTT.

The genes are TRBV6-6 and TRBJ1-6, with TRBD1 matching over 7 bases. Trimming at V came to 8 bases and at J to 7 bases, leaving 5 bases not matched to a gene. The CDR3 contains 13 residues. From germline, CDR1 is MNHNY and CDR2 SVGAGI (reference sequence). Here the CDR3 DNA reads TGTGCCAGCTCCGACAGGGACAATTCACCCCTCCACTTT. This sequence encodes CASSDRDNSPLHF.

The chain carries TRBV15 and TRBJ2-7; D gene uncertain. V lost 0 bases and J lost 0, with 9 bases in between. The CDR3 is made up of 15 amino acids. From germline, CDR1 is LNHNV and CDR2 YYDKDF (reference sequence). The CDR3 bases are TGTGCCACCAGCAGAGAGGCCCTCAGCTCCTACGAGCAGTACTTC. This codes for CATSREALSSYEQYF.

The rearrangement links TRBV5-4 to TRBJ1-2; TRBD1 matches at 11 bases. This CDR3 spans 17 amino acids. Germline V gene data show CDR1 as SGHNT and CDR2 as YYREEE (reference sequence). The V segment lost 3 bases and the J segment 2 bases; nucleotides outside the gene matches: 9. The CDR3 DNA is TGTGCCAGCAGCTCGCCGGGACAGGGGGGCGTAAACTATGGCTACACCTTC. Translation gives CASSSPGQGGVNYGYTF.

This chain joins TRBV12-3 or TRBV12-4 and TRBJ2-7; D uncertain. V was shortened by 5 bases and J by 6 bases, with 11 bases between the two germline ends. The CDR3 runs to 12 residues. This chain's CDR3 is CASSPSPGEQYF. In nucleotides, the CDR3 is TGTGCCAGCAGTCCGTCGCCCGGCGAGCAGTACTTC.